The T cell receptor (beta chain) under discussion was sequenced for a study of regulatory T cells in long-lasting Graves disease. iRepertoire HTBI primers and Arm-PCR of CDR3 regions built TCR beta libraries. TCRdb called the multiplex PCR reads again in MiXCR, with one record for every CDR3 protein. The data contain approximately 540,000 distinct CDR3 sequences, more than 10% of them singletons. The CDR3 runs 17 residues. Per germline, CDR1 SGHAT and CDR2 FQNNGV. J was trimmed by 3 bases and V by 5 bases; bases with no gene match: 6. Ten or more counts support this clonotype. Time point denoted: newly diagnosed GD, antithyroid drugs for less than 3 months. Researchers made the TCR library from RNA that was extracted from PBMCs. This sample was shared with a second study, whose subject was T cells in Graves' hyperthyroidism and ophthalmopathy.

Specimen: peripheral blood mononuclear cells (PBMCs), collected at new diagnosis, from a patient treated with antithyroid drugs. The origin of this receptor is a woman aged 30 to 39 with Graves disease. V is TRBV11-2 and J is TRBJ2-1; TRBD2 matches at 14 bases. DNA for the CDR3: TGTGCCAGCAGCAAATTGACTAGCGGGAGGGGCTACAATGAGCAGTTCTTC. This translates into CASSKLTSGRGYNEQFF.